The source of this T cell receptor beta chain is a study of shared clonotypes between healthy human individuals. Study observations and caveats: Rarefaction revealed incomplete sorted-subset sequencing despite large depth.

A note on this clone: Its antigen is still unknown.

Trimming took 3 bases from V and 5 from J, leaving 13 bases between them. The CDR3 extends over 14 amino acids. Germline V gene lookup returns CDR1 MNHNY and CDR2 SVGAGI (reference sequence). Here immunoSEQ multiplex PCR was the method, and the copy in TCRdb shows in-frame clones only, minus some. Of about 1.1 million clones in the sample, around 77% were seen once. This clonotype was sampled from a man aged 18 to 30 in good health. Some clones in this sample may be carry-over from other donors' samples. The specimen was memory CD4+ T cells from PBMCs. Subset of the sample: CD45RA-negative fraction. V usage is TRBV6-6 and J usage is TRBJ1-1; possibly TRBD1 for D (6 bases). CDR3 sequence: CASSYKGGGTEAFF. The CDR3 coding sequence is TGTGCCAGCAGTTATAAGGGGGGTGGGACTGAAGCTTTCTTT.